The 15 T cell receptor beta chains listed next were all sequenced from one sample in a study of shared clonotypes between healthy human individuals (dated by TCRdb to the early 2020s). Libraries were prepared through the immunoSEQ multiplex PCR assay. TCRdb mirrors the immuneACCESS table, restricted to in-frame sequences. Some clones are absent from its copies; in checked studies, under half trace to an unresolved V gene, and the reason for the others is unknown. Counted in this sample were about 980,000 clones; roughly 72% of them appeared once. Approximately 1.5% of the sample is taken by the ten largest. Material: memory CD4+ T cells sorted from blood. The sample's cell subset or site label is to be understood as: CD45RA-negative fraction. These receptors were taken from a man younger than 30 in good health.

J is TRBJ2-7 and V is TRBV5-4; a weak D match, TRBD2 (5 bases). Germline CDR1 is SGHNT and CDR2 is YYREEE (reference sequence). V gave up 4 bases and J gave up 6 bases, with 11 bases separating them. The CDR3 consists of 12 residues. The CDR3 loop reads CASSGGPGEQYF. The CDR3 DNA reads TGTGCCAGCAGCGGCGGGCCAGGCGAGCAGTACTTC.

The chain links TRBV7-2 to TRBJ2-1; 11 bases match TRBD2. The CDR3 covers 15 residues. V shed 8 bases, J shed 5 bases, and the junction held 8 bases outside the gene matches. Germline V gene data show CDR1 as SGHTA and CDR2 as FQGNSA. CDR3 loop: CASGPGTSGDNEQFF. The CDR3 DNA reads TGTGCCAGCGGTCCCGGGACTAGCGGAGACAATGAGCAGTTCTTC.

This chain uses TRBV11-3 with TRBJ1-1; D remains ambiguous. Trimming took 0 bases from V and 1 from J, leaving 6 bases between them. The CDR3 loop spans 14 amino acids. Germline values: CDR1 SGHNT, CDR2 YENEEA. The CDR3 DNA reads TGTGCCAGCAGCTTAGATGGACGGAACACTGAAGCTTTCTTT. This gives the protein CASSLDGRNTEAFF.

This rearrangement joins TRBV6-1 to TRBJ1-2, with D possibly TRBD1 on 5 matching bases. Trimming left V 5 bases short and J 6 bases short, with 13 bases between. CDR1 MNHNS and CDR2 SASEGT come from the germline V gene. The CDR3 is 13 residues long. This chain's CDR3 is CASSPGPLNGYTF. Here the CDR3 DNA reads TGTGCCAGCAGTCCGGGACCACTGAATGGCTACACCTTC.

This sequence joins TRBV6-5 and TRBJ2-5; D is tentatively TRBD1 or TRBD2 (5 bases each). The J call may be in error: the DNA end matches TRBJ2-7 better. The length of the CDR3 is 15 residues. Per germline, CDR1 MNHEY and CDR2 SVGAGI. Here the CDR3 reads CASSYGAGQSYEQYF. CDR3 nucleotide sequence: TGTGCCAGCAGTTACGGGGCGGGTCAGTCGTACGAGCAGTACTTC.

This clone was counted a single time. The chain has TRBV10-3 and TRBJ2-5; 7 bases are a match to TRBD1. This CDR3 contains 14 residues. Losses at the gene ends were 6 bases for V and 5 bases for J; bases not matched to a gene: 9. In germline, CDR1 is ENHRY, CDR2 SYGVKD. The chain's CDR3 is CAISPSTGMETQYF. In DNA form, the CDR3 reads TGTGCCATCAGCCCCTCGACAGGGATGGAGACCCAGTACTTC.

The gene calls are TRBV7-9 and TRBJ2-1, with D possibly matching TRBD2 (5 bases). Germline assignment: CDR1 SEHNR and CDR2 FQNEAQ (reference sequence). The CDR3 loop spans 14 amino acids. Trimming shortened V by 1 base and J by 11 bases, and 15 bases separated the two germline ends. DNA of the CDR3: TGTGCCAGCAGCTTAGATGCTAGCCCGAAGAAGCAGTTCTTC. Translated, it gives CASSLDASPKKQFF.

The chain combines TRBV10-3 with TRBJ1-2; the D gene is possibly TRBD1 (6 bases). This CDR3 contains 15 residues. CDR1 is ENHRY and CDR2 is SYGVKD in the germline V gene. V lost 3 bases and J 1 base, leaving 12 bases between the germline ends. As DNA, the CDR3 is TGTGCCATCAGTGATATGACAGGCAATAACTATGGCTACACCTTC. Residues: CAISDMTGNNYGYTF.

This CDR3 is CAWRAGMGGYTF. DNA of the CDR3: TGTGCCTGGAGGGCAGGGATGGGTGGCTACACCTTC. This rearrangement joins TRBV30 to TRBJ1-2, with D maybe TRBD1 (5 bases). CDR1 and CDR2 from the germline V gene are GTSNPN and SVGIG (reference sequence). Trimming left V 3 bases short and J 7 bases short, with 12 bases between. The CDR3 is 12 amino acids.

V and J are TRBV5-1 and TRBJ2-1; 16 nucleotides agree with TRBD2. This CDR3 has 17 amino acids. Per the germline V gene, CDR1 is SGHRS and CDR2 is YFSETQ. Trimming took 3 bases from V and 9 from J; bases not matched to a gene: 9. CDR3 in amino acids: CASSSKGTSGGAIEQFF. The CDR3 DNA is TGCGCCAGCAGCTCCAAGGGGACTAGCGGGGGGGCCATTGAGCAGTTCTTC.

V usage is TRBV11-2 and J usage is TRBJ1-3; D call uncertain. CDR3 size: 14 residues. Germline CDR1 SGHAT, CDR2 FQNNGV. The V end lost 3 bases, the J end lost 4 bases, and 10 bases lay between the germline ends. The CDR3 reads CASSFGIMGNTIYF. CDR3 sequence (DNA): TGTGCCAGCAGCTTCGGAATCATGGGAAACACCATATATTTT.

This clone occurred many times. Written as DNA, the CDR3 is TGTGCCAGCAGCTTGTCAGCGGGAGGGATTCCAGATACGCAGTATTTT. Translating it yields CASSLSAGGIPDTQYF. The V gene is TRBV5-6, the J gene TRBJ2-3; TRBD2 agrees at 10 bases. CDR3 size: 16 residues. Germline assignment: CDR1 SGHDT and CDR2 YYEEEE. V was pared by 1 base and J by 4 bases, with 6 bases of the junction left unmatched. The whole variable domain, filled in from reference TRBV5-6 and TRBJ2-3, reads DAGVTQSPTHLIKTRGQQVTLRCSPKSGHDTVSWYQQALGQGPQFIFQYYEEEERQRGNFPDRFSGHQFPNYSSELNVNALLLGDSALYLCASSLSAGGIPDTQYFGPGTRLTVL.

The chain combines TRBV4-3 with TRBJ2-3, with 7 bases matching TRBD1. The germline CDR1 and CDR2 sequences are LGHNA and YSLEER. J was trimmed by 7 bases and V by 9 bases; bases with no gene match: 25. CDR3 length: 18 residues. The CDR3 bases are TGCGCCAGGCATGCTCGGACAGGCCCCAGGGCCCCGATCAATACGCAGTATTTT. It yields the protein CARHARTGPRAPINTQYF.

This clone showed up many times. This rearrangement joins TRBV18 to TRBJ1-1, with 9 bases aligning to TRBD1. Germline trimming cut 3 bases from V and 1 base from J; bases unmatched to any gene: 6. CDR1 and CDR2 from the germline V gene are KGHSH and LQKENI. CDR3 length equals 16 residues. CDR3 nucleotides: TGTGCCAGCTCACCCAGGTCGGGACAGGGGAACACTGAAGCTTTCTTT. This translates into CASSPRSGQGNTEAFF.

This clone was detected only a few times. V usage is TRBV10-1 and J usage is TRBJ2-3; 13 bases agree with TRBD2. V lost 4 bases and J lost 2; bases outside the gene matches: 3. Germline CDR1 is WNHNN and CDR2 is SYGVQD (reference sequence). CDR3 size: 16 residues. The CDR3 region is CASSAGLAGVTDTQYF. CDR3 coding DNA: TGCGCCAGCAGTGCCGGACTAGCGGGAGTCACAGATACGCAGTATTTT.